This T cell receptor (beta chain) appears in the sequencing data of a study of shared clonotypes between healthy human individuals. Study-wide findings and caveats: Larger estimated richness was generally recorded for naive subsets relative to memory subsets.

As defined, naive CD8 cells were CD45RO-negative and positively selected for CCR7, with terminally differentiated effector memory CD45RA+ cells excluded. The genomic DNA of each subset was split evenly across several immunoSEQ plates. Assay used: immunoSEQ multiplex PCR; TCRdb lists only in-frame clones, some missing. In the table there are about 2.2 million clones, around 95% of which are singletons. The germline CDR1 and CDR2 sequences are LNHDA and SQIVND (reference sequence). The V segment lost 4 bases and the J segment 7 bases; nucleotides outside the gene matches: 9. The CDR3 consists of 14 residues. With respect to this clone: Its matching antigen is unknown.

Sequencing was carried out using naive CD8+ T cells from PBMCs. The receptor was isolated from a young man in good health. Some clones in this sample may be carry-over from other donors' samples. J is TRBJ1-1 and V is TRBV19, with 7 bases fitting TRBD1. The CDR3 sequence is CASSRETGSHEAFF. CDR3 nucleotide sequence: TGTGCCAGTAGTAGAGAGACAGGGAGTCATGAAGCTTTCTTT.